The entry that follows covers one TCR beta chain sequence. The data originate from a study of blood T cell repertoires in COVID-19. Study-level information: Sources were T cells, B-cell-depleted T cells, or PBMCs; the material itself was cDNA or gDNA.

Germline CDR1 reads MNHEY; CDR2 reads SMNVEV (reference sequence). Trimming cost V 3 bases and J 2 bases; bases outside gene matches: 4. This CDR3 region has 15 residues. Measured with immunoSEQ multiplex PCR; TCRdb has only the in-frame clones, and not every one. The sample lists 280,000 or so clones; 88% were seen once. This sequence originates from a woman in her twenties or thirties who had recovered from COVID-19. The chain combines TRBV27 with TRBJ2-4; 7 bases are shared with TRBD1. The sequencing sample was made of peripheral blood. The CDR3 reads CASSFRGSTKNIQYF. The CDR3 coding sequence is TGTGCCAGCAGTTTCAGGGGGAGTACCAAAAACATTCAGTACTTC.